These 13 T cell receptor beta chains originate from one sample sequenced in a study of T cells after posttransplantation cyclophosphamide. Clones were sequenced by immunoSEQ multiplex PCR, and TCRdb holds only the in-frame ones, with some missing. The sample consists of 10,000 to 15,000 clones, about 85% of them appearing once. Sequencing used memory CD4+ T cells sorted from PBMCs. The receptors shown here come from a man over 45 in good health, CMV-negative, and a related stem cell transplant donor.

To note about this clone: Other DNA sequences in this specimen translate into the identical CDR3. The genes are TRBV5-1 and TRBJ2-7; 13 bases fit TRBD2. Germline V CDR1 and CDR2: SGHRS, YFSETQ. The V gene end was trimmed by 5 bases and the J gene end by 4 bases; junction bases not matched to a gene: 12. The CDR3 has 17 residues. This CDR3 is CASRRTSGRLTAYEQYF. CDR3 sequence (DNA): TGCGCCAGCAGACGGACTAGCGGGAGACTGACGGCATACGAGCAGTACTTC.

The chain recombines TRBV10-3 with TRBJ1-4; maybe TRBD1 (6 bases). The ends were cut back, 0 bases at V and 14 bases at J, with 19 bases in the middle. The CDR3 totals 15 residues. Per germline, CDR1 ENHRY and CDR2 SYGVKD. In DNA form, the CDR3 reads TGTGCCATCAGTGAGTCCGGCCGGGACAAACCAGGGCTGTTTTTT. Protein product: CAISESGRDKPGLFF.

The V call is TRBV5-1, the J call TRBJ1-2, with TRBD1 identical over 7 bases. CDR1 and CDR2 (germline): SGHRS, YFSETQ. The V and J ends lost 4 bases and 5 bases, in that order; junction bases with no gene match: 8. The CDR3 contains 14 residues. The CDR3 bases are TGCGCCAGCAGCGGAGGGGGCGCTGGATATGGCTACACCTTC. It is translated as CASSGGGAGYGYTF.

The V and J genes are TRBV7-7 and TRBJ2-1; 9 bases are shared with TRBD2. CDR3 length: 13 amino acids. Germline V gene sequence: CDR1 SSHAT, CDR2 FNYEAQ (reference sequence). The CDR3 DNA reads TGTGCTAGCGGGACTAGCATGGGTAGTGAGCAGTTCTTC. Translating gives CASGTSMGSEQFF.

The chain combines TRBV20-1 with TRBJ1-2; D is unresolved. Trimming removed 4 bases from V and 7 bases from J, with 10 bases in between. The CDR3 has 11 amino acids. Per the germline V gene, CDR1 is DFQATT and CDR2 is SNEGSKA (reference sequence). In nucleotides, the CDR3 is TGCAGTGCTAAGAGGGCGCTTGGCTACACCTTC. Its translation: CSAKRALGYTF.

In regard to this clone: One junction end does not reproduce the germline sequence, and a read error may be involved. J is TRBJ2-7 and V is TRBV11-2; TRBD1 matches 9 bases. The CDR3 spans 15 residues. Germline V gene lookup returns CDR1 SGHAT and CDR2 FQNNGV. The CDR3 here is CASSSYRGQGYGQYF. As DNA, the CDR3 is TGTGCCAGCAGCTCATACAGGGGACAGGGCTACGGGCAGTACTTC.

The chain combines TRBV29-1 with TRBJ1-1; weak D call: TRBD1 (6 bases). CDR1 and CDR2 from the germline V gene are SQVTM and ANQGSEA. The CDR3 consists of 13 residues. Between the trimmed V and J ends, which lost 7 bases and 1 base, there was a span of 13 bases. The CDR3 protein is CSASGQWNTEAFF. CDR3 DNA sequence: TGCAGCGCCTCAGGACAGTGGAACACTGAAGCTTTCTTT. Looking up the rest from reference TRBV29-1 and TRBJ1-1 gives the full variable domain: SAVISQKPSRDICQRGTSLTIQCQVDSQVTMMFWYRQQPGQSLTLIATANQGSEATYESGFVIDKFPISRPNLTFSTLTVSNMSPEDSSIYLCSASGQWNTEAFFGQGTRLTVV.

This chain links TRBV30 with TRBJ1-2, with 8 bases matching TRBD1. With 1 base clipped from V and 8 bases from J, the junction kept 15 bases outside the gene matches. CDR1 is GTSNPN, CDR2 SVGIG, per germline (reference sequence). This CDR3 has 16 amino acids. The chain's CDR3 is CAWSALGTGLSRGYTF. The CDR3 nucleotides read TGTGCCTGGAGTGCACTCGGGACAGGACTTTCCCGAGGCTACACCTTC.

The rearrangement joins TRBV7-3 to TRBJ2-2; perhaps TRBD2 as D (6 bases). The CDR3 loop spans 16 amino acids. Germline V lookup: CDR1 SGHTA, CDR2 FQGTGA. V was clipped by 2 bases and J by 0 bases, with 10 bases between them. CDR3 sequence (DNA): TGTGCCAGCAGCTTATTCGCGGGAACGAACACCGGGGAGCTGTTTTTT. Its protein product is CASSLFAGTNTGELFF. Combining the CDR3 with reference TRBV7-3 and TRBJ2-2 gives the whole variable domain GAGVSQTPSNKVTEKGKYVELRCDPISGHTALYWYRQSLGQGPEFLIYFQGTGAADDSGLPNDRFFAVRPEGSVSTLKIQRTERGDSAVYLCASSLFAGTNTGELFFGEGSRLTVL.

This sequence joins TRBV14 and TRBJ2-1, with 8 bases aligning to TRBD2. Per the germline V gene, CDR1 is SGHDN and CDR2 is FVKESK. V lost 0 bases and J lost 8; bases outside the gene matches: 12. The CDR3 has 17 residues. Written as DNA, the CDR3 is TGTGCCAGCAGCCAAGATCTCCGGTCGGGAGGGTGGGATGAGCAGTTCTTC. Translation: CASSQDLRSGGWDEQFF.

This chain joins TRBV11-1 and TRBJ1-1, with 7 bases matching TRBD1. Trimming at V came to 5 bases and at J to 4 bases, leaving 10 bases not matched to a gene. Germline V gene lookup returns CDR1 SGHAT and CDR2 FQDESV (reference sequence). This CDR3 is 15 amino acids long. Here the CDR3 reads CASSTLQGGLTEAFF. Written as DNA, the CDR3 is TGTGCCAGCAGCACCCTGCAAGGGGGCCTCACTGAAGCTTTCTTT.

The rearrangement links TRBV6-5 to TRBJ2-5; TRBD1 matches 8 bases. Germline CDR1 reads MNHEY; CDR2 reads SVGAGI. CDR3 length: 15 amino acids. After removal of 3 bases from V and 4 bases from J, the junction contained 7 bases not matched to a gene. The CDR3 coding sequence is TGTGCCAGCAGTTATACCGGGACAGGAGGAGAGACCCAGTACTTC. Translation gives CASSYTGTGGETQYF.

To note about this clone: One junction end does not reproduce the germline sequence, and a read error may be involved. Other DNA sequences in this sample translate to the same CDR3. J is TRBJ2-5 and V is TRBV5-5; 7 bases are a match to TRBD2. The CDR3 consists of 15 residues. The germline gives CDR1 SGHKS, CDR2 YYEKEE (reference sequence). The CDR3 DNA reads TGCGCCAGCAGCTCGTCGGGGGGAATCTTGGAGACCCAGTACTTC. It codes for CASSSSGGILETQYF.